One sample yielded the 8 T cell receptor beta chains listed below, sequenced in a study of shared clonotypes between healthy human individuals. Sequenced by immunoSEQ multiplex PCR; TCRdb stores in-frame clones only, minus some. Of some 1.5 million clones in the sample, nearly 99% are singletons; the top ten hold about 0.45%. Sequencing was carried out using naive CD4+ T cells sorted from blood. The subset is: CD45RA+ positively selected. The receptors stem from a man in his thirties or forties in good health.

The gene calls are TRBV20-1 and TRBJ1-4; D is unresolved. CDR3 length equals 11 residues. V gave up 6 bases and J gave up 10 bases, with 12 bases separating them. The germline gives CDR1 DFQATT, CDR2 SNEGSKA (reference sequence). The DNA of the CDR3 is TGCAGTGCCCCTCAGTTGGGAAAACTGTTTTTT. Amino acid sequence: CSAPQLGKLFF.

The chain employs TRBV15 and TRBJ2-7, with TRBD2 matching 13 bases. The J segment lost 0 bases and the V segment lost 0 bases, leaving 14 bases of the junction unmatched. The CDR3 spans 21 residues. Per the germline V gene, CDR1 is LNHNV and CDR2 is YYDKDF (reference sequence). This chain's CDR3 is CATSRETAATGLAGVSYEQYF. In nucleotides, the CDR3 is TGTGCCACCAGCAGAGAAACGGCGGCGACTGGACTAGCGGGAGTCTCCTACGAGCAGTACTTC.

The chain carries TRBV7-9 and TRBJ2-2, with a possible D match to TRBD2 (6 bases). Germline V gene sequence: CDR1 SEHNR, CDR2 FQNEAQ (reference sequence). This CDR3 spans 13 amino acids. Trimming removed 5 bases from V and 6 bases from J, with 10 bases in between. The CDR3 DNA follows: TGTGCCAGCAGCCCACTAGCTGCCGGGGAGCTGTTTTTT. Protein product: CASSPLAAGELFF.

The rearrangement joins TRBV28 to TRBJ2-7; 12 bases are shared with TRBD1. V shed 7 bases and J 2 bases; nucleotides not matched to a gene: 6. Germline assignment: CDR1 MDHEN and CDR2 SYDVKM. The CDR3 consists of 15 residues. CDR3 nucleotide sequence: TGTGCCAGCACAGAAGGGGACAGGGGGCCCTACGAGCAGTACTTC. Translation gives CASTEGDRGPYEQYF.

This chain joins TRBV5-1 and TRBJ1-2, with 7 positions matching TRBD1. The germline V gene encodes CDR1 SGHRS and CDR2 YFSETQ. V shed 0 bases and J 8 bases; nucleotides not matched to a gene: 7. The CDR3 extends over 14 amino acids. CDR3: CASSLGGQDQGYTF. CDR3 coding DNA: TGCGCCAGCAGCTTGGGTGGACAGGACCAGGGCTACACCTTC.

This clone appeared a single time. This chain links TRBV6-1 with TRBJ2-7, with 7 bases that match TRBD2. The CDR3 sequence is 13 residues long. The V gene end was trimmed by 6 bases and the J gene end by 11 bases; junction bases not matched to a gene: 13. The germline V gene encodes CDR1 MNHNS and CDR2 SASEGT. CDR3 sequence (DNA): TGTGCCAGCAGGGTCAGCAACCCAGGGAGGGAGTACTTC. Its translation is CASRVSNPGREYF.

This clone has only one observation. V usage is TRBV2 and J usage is TRBJ2-3, with 7 bases aligning to TRBD1. Germline CDR1 and CDR2: SNHLY and FYNNEI. This CDR3 comprises 15 residues. Trimming took 4 bases from V and 0 from J; bases not matched to a gene: 4. CDR3 amino acids: CASSGEGASTDTQYF. For the CDR3, the DNA is TGTGCCAGCAGTGGAGAGGGGGCCAGCACAGATACGCAGTATTTT.

To note about this clone: Other DNA sequences within the sample encode an identical CDR3. V gene TRBV5-1 combines with J gene TRBJ1-5; 7 bases agree with TRBD1. This CDR3 comprises 16 residues. With V trimmed by 0 bases and J by 0 bases, 3 bases remained unmatched. Germline CDR1 SGHRS, CDR2 YFSETQ. CDR3 nucleotide sequence: TGCGCCAGCAGCTTGGGGACAGGAAATAGCAATCAGCCCCAGCATTTT. Protein sequence: CASSLGTGNSNQPQHF.